The entry below gives a single T cell receptor beta chain sequence along with its context. There is no known antigen for this receptor. It has no much larger one-base neighbor in the sample; base qualities were not kept. The record originates from a study of blood T cell repertoires in COVID-19 (dated by TCRdb to about 2020). For the study in its entirety: Samples covering the acute and convalescent phases of COVID-19 were provided by collaborators in the United States, Italy and Spain. The prospective study material was composed of cDNA or gDNA derived from T cells, B-cell-depleted T cells, or PBMCs. Deeply sampled blood TCRbeta repertoires from subjects exposed to, actively infected with, or recovered from COVID-19 were included in the dataset. A freely available public database, intended as a resource for researchers studying the immune response to SARS-CoV-2, is where the repertoires were released. Samples came from the ongoing ImmuneRACE study (first 160 participants) plus 1,254 subjects from 6 global collaborators. Nearly every sample came with metadata listing a de-identified subject ID, COVID-19 status, age in years and sex. Where HLA class I and class II types were available, the types were taken from metadata supplied by the sample provider, not from assay-based typing. General study outcomes and caveats: How much clinical and demographic metadata was included differed by source and by participant, and the metadata was provided uncurated.

TCRbeta CDR3 regions were amplified from genomic DNA using the immunoSEQ Assay, a bias-controlled multiplex PCR. Per the original workflow: Within the assay, amplification of reference gene primers was used to estimate how many nucleated cells each sample contained. To quantify the absolute abundance of each unique TCRbeta CDR3 rearrangement, sequence reads were collapsed and filtered. For each sample, productive Simpson clonality was calculated as the square root of Simpson's diversity index across productive rearrangements. TCRdb mirrors the immuneACCESS table, restricted to in-frame sequences. Some clones are absent from its copies; in checked studies, under half trace to an unresolved V gene, and the reason for the others is unknown. V and J calls and clone size are copied from that table; D and trimming were computed from the DNA. The sample table lists about 80,000 clones, just under 85% of them with a count of one. In total, the top ten clones hold 15% to 20% of the sample.

CDR1 and CDR2 are read off the germline V gene (reference sequence) as WNHNN and SYGVQD. Trimming costs V 4 bases and J 9 bases, and their ends lie 16 bases apart. CDR3 length: 13 amino acids, cysteine to valine. Of all the DNA, just the CDR3 is kept, 39 bases in frame from base 1. The collaborating institutions used their own protocols to collect whole blood in K2EDTA tubes. Collaborator samples were shipped for TCRbeta analysis as frozen whole blood, isolated PBMCs, or DNA extracted from either sample type. Sequenced input: peripheral blood. The sequence derives from a man aged 80 or over with active or convalescent COVID-19. The sequence links TRBV10-1 to TRBJ2-7, and perhaps TRBD2 as D gene, on 5 matching bases. The DNA is TGCGCCAGCAGTGGGACTTCTCCGCGTAGGCAGTACGTC. This codes for CASSGTSPRRQYV.